This T cell receptor (beta chain) was sequenced in a study of identical twins. In its sample, this clonotype was seen a few times. The CDR3 spans 12 residues. Trimming left V 6 bases short and J 4 bases short, with 7 bases between. Unique molecular identifiers were present on the cDNA, which also gained a universal primer site by template switching. TCRdb reanalysed the 5' RACE reads using MiXCR and keeps one entry per CDR3 protein. This sample has 650,000 to 750,000 distinct CDR3 sequences, with over 20% found just once. The same specimen was also included in a second study, on T cells expressing NK-cell markers. That paper states: The authors derived TCR beta repertoires from sorted CD3+CD56+NKG2C+, CD3+CD56+NKG2C- and CD3+CD56-NKG2C+ T cells. The CD3+CD56-NKG2C+ fraction of several donors was likewise dominated by these clonotypes. Evidence did not settle whether expanded NKG2C+ T cell clones targeted HCMV.

The chain joins TRBV12-3 or TRBV12-4 to TRBJ1-5; D remains ambiguous. This receptor was obtained from a woman aged 18-30 years in good health. The sequenced material came from PBMCs. CDR3 DNA sequence: TGTGCCAGCAGAGGACTGAATCAGCCCCAGCATTTT. This codes for CASRGLNQPQHF.